This TCR beta chain derives from a study of T-cell memory formation after mild COVID-19. As for the study in general: The TCR clusters were mostly specific to one donor. Points from the study as a whole: Balance between CD4 and CD8 was seen in clones contracting day 15 to 85, and a CD4+ lean was seen in later expanders. Contracting CD4+ clones lay largely in CM and EM, with CD8+ ones residing in EMRA.

With respect to this clonotype: Its antigen is undetermined.

Amplification by 5'RACE using constant-segment primers produced TCR alpha and TCR beta cDNA libraries that carried sample barcodes and UMIs. MiXCR was run by TCRdb on the 5' RACE reads, yielding one entry per CDR3 protein. The table records 250,000 to 350,000 distinct CDR3 sequences, 15% to 20% of them present only once. The J segment lost 5 bases and the V segment lost 5 bases, leaving 12 bases of the junction unmatched. The CDR3 has 16 residues. From germline, CDR1 is SGHRS and CDR2 YFSETQ. The receptor was derived from a young man who had mild COVID-19 (a few samples of this study predate the infection). Cell type and time point are not known. Input material: PBMCs or a T cell subset sorted from them (not recorded which). The chain couples TRBV5-1 to TRBJ2-3; 9 bases line up with TRBD1. Here the CDR3 DNA reads TGCGCCAGCAGTCGGCGTGGGACAGGGACGATAGATACGCAGTATTTT. Amino acids: CASSRRGTGTIDTQYF.